The 16 T cell receptor beta chains presented below share a single source sample, sequenced in a study of T cell responses to AZD1222 COVID-19 vaccine. Measured with immunoSEQ multiplex PCR; TCRdb has only the in-frame clones, and not every one. The sample carries about 70,000 clones, 85% recorded once. The sequencing here drew on peripheral blood, taken on day 0 of AZD1222 vaccination. The receptors stem from an adult in good health.

The gene calls are TRBV11-1 and TRBJ1-1; 7 bases fit TRBD1. The CDR3 totals 14 residues. After removal of 0 bases from V and 6 bases from J, the junction contained 4 bases not matched to a gene. Germline V CDR1 and CDR2: SGHAT, FQDESV (reference sequence). DNA for the CDR3: TGTGCCAGCAGCTTAGCACAGGGGAGGTCTGAAGCTTTCTTT. Residues: CASSLAQGRSEAFF.

The V gene is TRBV18, the J gene TRBJ1-5; TRBD1 matches 8 bases. Losses at the gene ends were 2 bases for V and 6 bases for J; bases not matched to a gene: 6. The CDR3 spans 15 residues. In germline, CDR1 is KGHSH, CDR2 LQKENI. In nucleotides, the CDR3 is TGTGCCAGCTCACCAGCAGGGGGCCTTTCTCAGCCCCAGCATTTT. Translation gives CASSPAGGLSQPQHF.

The table lists this clone with a few counts. The chain is built from TRBV4-1 and TRBJ2-7, with unresolved D. Germline CDR1 reads MGHRA; CDR2 reads YSYEKL. The CDR3 length is 13 residues. V gave up 5 bases and J gave up 4 bases, with 12 bases separating them. The CDR3 sequence is CASSFDTQYEQYF. As DNA, the CDR3 is TGCGCCAGCAGCTTTGACACCCAATACGAGCAGTACTTC.

The gene calls are TRBV6-5 and TRBJ1-1, with D unresolved. CDR3 length equals 11 residues. Per germline, CDR1 MNHEY and CDR2 SVGAGI. V shed 6 bases and J shed 10 bases, with 12 bases lying between them. The DNA of the CDR3 is TGTGCCAGCAGCCTCTACACGGGAGCTTTCTTT. Protein sequence: CASSLYTGAFF.

V is TRBV6-5 and J is TRBJ1-6, with TRBD1 matching over 7 bases. The germline V gene has CDR1 MNHEY and CDR2 SVGAGI. Trimming took 7 bases from V and 10 from J; bases not matched to a gene: 13. This CDR3 has 15 residues. This CDR3 is CASTQSRQGNSPLHF. The CDR3 DNA follows: TGTGCCAGCACCCAGTCCCGACAGGGTAACTCACCCCTCCACTTT.

The chain links TRBV5-4 to TRBJ1-2; a weak D match, TRBD1 (5 bases). V gave up 1 base and J gave up 1 base, with 14 bases separating them. The CDR3 has 16 amino acids. Germline-derived CDR1 and CDR2 are SGHNT and YYREEE (reference sequence). The CDR3, as DNA: TGTGCCAGCAGCTTGTATCTGCGGGGCGTTAACTATGGCTACACCTTC. Protein sequence: CASSLYLRGVNYGYTF.

The chain recombines TRBV5-5 with TRBJ1-3; 8 bases align to TRBD1. The CDR3 runs 16 residues. Germline values: CDR1 SGHKS, CDR2 YYEKEE (reference sequence). V shed 4 bases, J shed 5 bases, and the junction held 11 bases outside the gene matches. This chain's CDR3 is CASSAGDRFPRNTIYF. CDR3 nucleotides: TGTGCCAGCAGCGCCGGGGACAGGTTCCCGAGAAACACCATATATTTT. Full variable domain (rest looked up from reference TRBV5-5 and TRBJ1-3): DAGVTQSPTHLIKTRGQQVTLRCSPISGHKSVSWYQQVLGQGPQFIFQYYEKEERGRGNFPDRFSARQFPNYSSELNVNALLLGDSALYLCASSAGDRFPRNTIYFGEGSWLTVV.

This clone has just a few counts. The chain recombines TRBV19 with TRBJ1-2; D gene ambiguous. Trimming took off 4 bases at V and 1 base at J, with 19 bases between the two ends. The germline V gene encodes CDR1 LNHDA and CDR2 SQIVND (reference sequence). The CDR3 is 17 amino acids. Here the CDR3 reads CASSTSRLAGLNYGYTF. In DNA form, the CDR3 reads TGTGCCAGTAGTACCAGTCGGCTCGCAGGCCTTAACTATGGCTACACCTTC.

This clone was counted once. The rearrangement joins TRBV5-1 to TRBJ2-1; the match to TRBD2 covers 13 bases. V shed 3 bases, J shed 7 bases, and the junction held 7 bases outside the gene matches. The CDR3 totals 16 residues. Germline V gene sequence: CDR1 SGHRS, CDR2 YFSETQ. The CDR3 nucleotides read TGCGCCAGCAGCTCCCTACTAGCGGGAGGGCGAAATGAGCAGTTCTTC. Amino acids: CASSSLLAGGRNEQFF.

The rearrangement uses TRBV5-4 and TRBJ2-7, with D perhaps being TRBD1 or TRBD2 (5 bases each). With 5 bases removed from V and 1 base from J, the gap between germline ends came to 10 bases. The germline gives CDR1 SGHNT, CDR2 YYREEE (reference sequence). This CDR3 region has 13 residues. As DNA, the CDR3 is TGTGCCAGCAGTACTTGGGGGTCCTACGAGCAGTACTTC. Protein sequence: CASSTWGSYEQYF.

This sequence joins TRBV3-1 (or the pseudogene TRBV3-2) and TRBJ2-7, with 11 nucleotides matching TRBD1. Trimming removed 5 bases from V and 2 bases from J; junction bases left unmatched: 2. CDR3 size: 14 residues. Germline loops: CDR1 LGHDT, CDR2 YNNKEL (reference sequence). The CDR3 coding sequence is TGTGCCAGCAGCTTGGACAGGGGGCCCTACGAGCAGTACTTC. Its translation is CASSLDRGPYEQYF.

The table lists this clone with a count of one. The chain joins TRBV12-3 or TRBV12-4 to TRBJ1-2, with 12 bases fitting TRBD1. The V gene end was trimmed by 5 bases and the J gene end by 12 bases; junction bases not matched to a gene: 4. The CDR3 is made up of 12 amino acids. The CDR3 protein is CASSGTGGRNTF. In DNA form, the CDR3 reads TGTGCCAGCAGTGGGACAGGGGGCAGAAACACCTTC.

The gene calls are TRBV11-3 and TRBJ1-1; a possible D gene is TRBD1 (5 bases). Germline V gene lookup returns CDR1 SGHNT and CDR2 YENEEA. Deletions cut 3 bases from V and 4 bases from J, with 15 bases between. The CDR3 sequence is 15 residues long. The CDR3 sequence: CASSFLRVSPTEAFF. CDR3 nucleotides: TGTGCCAGCAGCTTCCTCAGGGTAAGTCCCACTGAAGCTTTCTTT.

The rearrangement uses TRBV19 and TRBJ1-1; 8 nucleotides line up with TRBD1. With V trimmed by 8 bases and J by 2 bases, 7 bases remained unmatched. CDR1 is LNHDA, CDR2 SQIVND, per germline (reference sequence). The CDR3 extends over 14 amino acids. The CDR3 sequence is CASSRTGKNTEAFF. In nucleotides, the CDR3 is TGTGCCAGTTCTCGGACAGGGAAAAACACTGAAGCTTTCTTT.

In its sample, this clone was seen once. The chain uses TRBV3-1 (or the pseudogene TRBV3-2) and TRBJ2-4; D is unclear. Germline CDR1 LGHDT, CDR2 YNNKEL (reference sequence). Trimming left V 4 bases short and J 10 bases short, with 11 bases between. There are 12 residues in the CDR3. CDR3 in DNA: TGTGCCAGCAGCCTCGGACCGACTATTCAGTACTTC. Its translation is CASSLGPTIQYF.

The CDR3 spells CASSLGTLTSPLHF. The CDR3 coding sequence is TGTGCCAGCAGCTTAGGGACCTTAACTTCACCCCTCCACTTT. This chain connects TRBV5-8 to TRBJ1-6; D may be TRBD1 (5 bases). The CDR3 has 14 amino acids. Deletions cut 2 bases from V and 9 bases from J, with 12 bases between. CDR1 is SGHTS, CDR2 YDEGEE, per germline.